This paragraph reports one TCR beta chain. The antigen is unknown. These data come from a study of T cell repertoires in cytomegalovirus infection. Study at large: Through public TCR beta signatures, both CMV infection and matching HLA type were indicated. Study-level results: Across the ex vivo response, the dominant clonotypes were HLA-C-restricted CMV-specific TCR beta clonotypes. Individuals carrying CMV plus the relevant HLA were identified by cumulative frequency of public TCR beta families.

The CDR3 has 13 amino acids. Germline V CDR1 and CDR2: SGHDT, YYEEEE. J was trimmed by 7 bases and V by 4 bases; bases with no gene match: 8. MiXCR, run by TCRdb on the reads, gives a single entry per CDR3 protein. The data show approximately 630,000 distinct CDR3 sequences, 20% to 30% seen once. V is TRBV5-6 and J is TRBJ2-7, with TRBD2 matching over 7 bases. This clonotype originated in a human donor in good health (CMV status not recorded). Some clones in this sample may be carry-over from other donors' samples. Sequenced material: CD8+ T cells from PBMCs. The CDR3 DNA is TGTGCCAGCAGCGCCGGACTAGTAAAGGAGCAGTACGTC. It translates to CASSAGLVKEQYV.